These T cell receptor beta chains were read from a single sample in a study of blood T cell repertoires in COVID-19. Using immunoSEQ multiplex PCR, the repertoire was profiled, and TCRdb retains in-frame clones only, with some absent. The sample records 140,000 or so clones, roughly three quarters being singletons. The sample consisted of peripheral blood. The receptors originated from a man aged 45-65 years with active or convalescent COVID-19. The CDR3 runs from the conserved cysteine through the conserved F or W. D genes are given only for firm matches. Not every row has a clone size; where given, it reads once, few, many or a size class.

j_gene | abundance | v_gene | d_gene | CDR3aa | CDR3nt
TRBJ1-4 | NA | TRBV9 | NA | CASSVGAQGEGEKLFF | TGTGCCAGCAGCGTAGGGGCACAGGGAGAAGGAGAAAAACTGTTTTTT
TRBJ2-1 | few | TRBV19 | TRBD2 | CASRLRSGLDEQFF | TGTGCCAGTAGGCTACGTAGCGGGCTCGATGAGCAGTTCTTC
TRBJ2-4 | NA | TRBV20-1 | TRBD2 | CSASWGGGGKNIQYF | TGCAGTGCTAGTTGGGGCGGGGGAGGCAAAAACATTCAGTACTTC
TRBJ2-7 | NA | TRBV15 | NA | CATSSVPGGEQYF | TGTGCCACCAGCAGTGTACCCGGGGGCGAGCAGTACTTC
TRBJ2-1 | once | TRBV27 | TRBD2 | CASSLSYSGSSYNEQFF | TGTGCCAGCAGTTTATCTTATAGCGGGTCCTCCTACAATGAGCAGTTCTTC
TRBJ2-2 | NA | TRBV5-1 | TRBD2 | CASSTGGRNTGELFF | TGCGCCAGCAGCACGGGAGGGCGGAACACCGGGGAGCTGTTTTTT
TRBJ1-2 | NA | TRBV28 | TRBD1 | CASRSGGYGYTF | TGTGCCAGCAGGTCAGGGGGCTATGGCTACACCTTC
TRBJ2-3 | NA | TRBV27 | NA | CASSVTVTASTDTQYF | TGTGCCAGCAGCGTAACAGTCACCGCTAGCACAGATACGCAGTATTTT
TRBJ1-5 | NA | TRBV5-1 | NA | CASSPDIYSNQPQHF | TGCGCCAGCAGCCCGGACATTTATAGCAATCAGCCCCAGCATTTT
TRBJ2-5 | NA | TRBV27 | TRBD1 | CASSRFRGRPTYQETQYF | TGTGCCAGCAGTCGCTTCAGGGGGCGGCCTACGTACCAAGAGACCCAGTACTTC
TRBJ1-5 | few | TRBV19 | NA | CASSIQGSNQPQHF | TGTGCCAGTAGTATACAGGGGTCCAATCAGCCCCAGCATTTT
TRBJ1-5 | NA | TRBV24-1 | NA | CATSDGLTGMGQPQHF | TGTGCCACCAGTGATGGTCTAACAGGGATGGGACAGCCCCAGCATTTT
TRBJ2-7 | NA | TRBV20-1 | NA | CSARAGYEQYF | TGCAGTGCTAGAGCCGGCTACGAGCAGTACTTC
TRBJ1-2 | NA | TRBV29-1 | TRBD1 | CSVEGDRGGYTF | TGCAGCGTTGAAGGAGACAGGGGCGGCTACACCTTC
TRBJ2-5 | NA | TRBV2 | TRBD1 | CASSPGTGAGETQYF | TGTGCCAGCAGTCCCGGGACAGGGGCGGGAGAGACCCAGTACTTC
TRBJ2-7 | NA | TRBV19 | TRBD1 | CASSLDREYEQYF | TGTGCCAGTAGCCTGGACAGGGAGTACGAGCAGTACTTC